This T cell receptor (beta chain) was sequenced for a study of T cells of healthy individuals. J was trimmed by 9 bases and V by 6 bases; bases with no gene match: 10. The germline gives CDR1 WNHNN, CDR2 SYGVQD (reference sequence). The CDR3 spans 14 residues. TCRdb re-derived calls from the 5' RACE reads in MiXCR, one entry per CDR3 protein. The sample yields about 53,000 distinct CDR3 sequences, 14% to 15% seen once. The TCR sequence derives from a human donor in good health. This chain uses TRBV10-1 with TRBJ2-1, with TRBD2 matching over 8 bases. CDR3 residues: CASSPFSSGGEQFF. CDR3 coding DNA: TGCGCCAGCAGCCCTTTCTCCAGCGGGGGTGAGCAGTTCTTC.